Sequencing of this T cell receptor beta chain was carried out in a study of Graves' ophthalmopathy and Graves' hyperthyroidism. This clonotype was seen repeatedly, ten times or more. V was shortened by 3 bases and J by 8 bases, with 13 bases between the two germline ends. This CDR3 has 13 residues. The germline gives CDR1 LNHDA, CDR2 SQIVND (reference sequence). The stable label applied to hyperthyroidism with no ophthalmopathy within 18 months of follow-up. Eligible hyperthyroidism cases comprised new diagnoses of under 2 months' duration in individuals aged 18 to 65. The TCR beta CDR3 regions underwent amplification from RNA transcripts. In the first round, RT-PCR was carried out with HTBI primers, and a multiplex PCR formed the second round. A single record per CDR3 protein comes from TCRdb applying MiXCR to the multiplex PCR reads. Among roughly 380,000 distinct CDR3 sequences listed, less than 20% were seen once.

This TCR came from a woman aged 18-29 years with stable Graves' hyperthyroidism. Sequenced: peripheral blood. V is TRBV19 and J is TRBJ1-2, with D hard to call. CDR3 sequence (DNA): TGTGCCAGTAGTATTTCGTTGGGGTCCGGCTACACCTTC. As protein: CASSISLGSGYTF.